A single count supports the clone carrying this T cell receptor (beta chain). The antigen remains undetermined. Given a much more abundant clone one base away, this may be a read error. This entry comes from a study of shared clonotypes between healthy human individuals. Overall study context: Every donor yielded three CD4 naive, three CD4 memory, two CD8 naive and one CD8 memory plate.

The CDR3 is made up of 13 amino acids. Per germline, CDR1 SGHDT and CDR2 YYEEEE. The V end lost 0 bases, the J end lost 6 bases, and 7 bases lay between the germline ends. Sequenced by immunoSEQ multiplex PCR; TCRdb stores in-frame clones only, minus some. Of millions of clones detected, 85% to 95% appear once; the ten largest clones hold roughly 0.13%. Study-wide results and caveats: Sharing across four donors was highest in naive CD4 (roughly 5%) and lowest in memory CD8 (about 0.4%).

This clonotype was obtained from a young man in good health. Sequenced sample: naive CD4+ T cells sorted from blood. Subset reported: CD45RA+ positively selected. The J gene is TRBJ1-5, the V gene TRBV5-6; D uncertain. CDR3 coding DNA: TGTGCCAGCAGCTTGGGGGCAGGTCAGCCCCAGCATTTT. Translated, it gives CASSLGAGQPQHF.